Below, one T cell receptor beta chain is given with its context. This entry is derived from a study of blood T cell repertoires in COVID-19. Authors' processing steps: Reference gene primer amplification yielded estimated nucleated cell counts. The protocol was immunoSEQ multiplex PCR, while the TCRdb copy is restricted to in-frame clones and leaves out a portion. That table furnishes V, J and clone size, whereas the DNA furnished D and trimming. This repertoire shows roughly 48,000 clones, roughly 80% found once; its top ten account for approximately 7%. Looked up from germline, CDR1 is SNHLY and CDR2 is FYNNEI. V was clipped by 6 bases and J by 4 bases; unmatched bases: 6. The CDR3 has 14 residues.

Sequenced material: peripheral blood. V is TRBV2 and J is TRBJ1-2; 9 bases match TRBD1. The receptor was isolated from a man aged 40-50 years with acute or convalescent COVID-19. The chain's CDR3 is CASSPTGGGYGYTF. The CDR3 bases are TGTGCCAGCAGCCCAACAGGGGGCGGCTATGGCTACACCTTC.